This T cell receptor beta chain was identified in a study of PD-1 blockade in classical Hodgkin lymphoma. Study-wide points: By C4D1, CD4+ diversity increased significantly, especially in complete responders. Individuals initiating nivolumab under 1 year after ASCT were excluded. For complete responders, baseline diversity was comparable to that of newly diagnosed patients.

CDR1 is SGHAT, CDR2 FQNNGV, per germline. V lost 2 bases and J lost 7, with 5 bases in between. The CDR3 runs 12 residues. This sample's time point: cycle 4 day 1 (C4D1), after less than 7 weeks of nivolumab. Each patient relapsed following autologous stem cell transplantation, and prior brentuximab vedotin exposure differed. The study isolated CD8+ T cells from thawed PBMCs by magnetic negative selection. As for this clone: Its antigen is unknown.

Assay used: immunoSEQ multiplex PCR; TCRdb lists only in-frame clones, some missing. This repertoire shows around 2,900 clones, about four fifths found once; its top ten account for approximately 24%. The input for sequencing was CD8+ T cells from blood, taken before the fourth cycle of nivolumab. The chain recombines TRBV11-2 with TRBJ2-2, with D hard to call. The receptor comes from a human donor with classical Hodgkin lymphoma. The CDR3, as DNA: TGTGCCAGCAGCTTATCCAACGGGGAGCTGTTTTTT. Protein: CASSLSNGELFF. The variable domain in full, completed from reference TRBV11-2 and TRBJ2-2, reads EAGVAQSPRYKIIEKRQSVAFWCNPISGHATLYWYQQILGQGPKLLIQFQNNGVVDDSQLPKDRFSAERLKGVDSTLKIQPAKLEDSAVYLCASSLSNGELFFGEGSRLTVL.